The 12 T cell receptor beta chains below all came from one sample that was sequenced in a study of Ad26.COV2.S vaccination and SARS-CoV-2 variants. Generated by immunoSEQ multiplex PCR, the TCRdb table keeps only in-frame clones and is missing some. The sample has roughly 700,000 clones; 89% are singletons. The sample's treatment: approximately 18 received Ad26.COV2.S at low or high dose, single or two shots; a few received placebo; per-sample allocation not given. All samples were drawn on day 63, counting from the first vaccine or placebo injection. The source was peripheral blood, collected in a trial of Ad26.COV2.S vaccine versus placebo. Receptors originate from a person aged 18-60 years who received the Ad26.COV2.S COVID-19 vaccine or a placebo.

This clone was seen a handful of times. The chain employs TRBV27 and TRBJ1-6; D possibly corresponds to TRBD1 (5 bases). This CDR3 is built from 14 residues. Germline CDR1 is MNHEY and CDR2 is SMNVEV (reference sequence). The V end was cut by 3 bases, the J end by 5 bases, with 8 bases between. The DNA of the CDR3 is TGTGCCAGCAGTTTTTGGGGGGATAATTCACCCCTCCACTTT. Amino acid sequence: CASSFWGDNSPLHF.

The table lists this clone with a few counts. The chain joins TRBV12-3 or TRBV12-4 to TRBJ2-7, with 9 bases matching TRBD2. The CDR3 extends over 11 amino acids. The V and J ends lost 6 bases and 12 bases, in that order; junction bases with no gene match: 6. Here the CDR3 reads CASSAGTSRYF. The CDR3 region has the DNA TGTGCCAGCAGCGCCGGGACTAGCAGGTACTTC.

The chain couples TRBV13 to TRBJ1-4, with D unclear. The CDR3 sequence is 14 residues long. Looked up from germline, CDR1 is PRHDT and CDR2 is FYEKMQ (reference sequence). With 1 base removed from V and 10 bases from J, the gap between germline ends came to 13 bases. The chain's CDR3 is CASSLDNNDGKLFF. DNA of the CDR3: TGTGCCAGCAGCTTAGACAATAATGATGGAAAACTGTTTTTT.

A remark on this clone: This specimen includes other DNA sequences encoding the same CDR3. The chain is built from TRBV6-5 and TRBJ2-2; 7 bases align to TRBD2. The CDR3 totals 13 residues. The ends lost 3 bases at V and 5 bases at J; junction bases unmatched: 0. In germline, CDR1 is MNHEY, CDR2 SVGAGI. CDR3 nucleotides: TGTGCCAGCAGTTATAGCGGGACCGGGGAGCTGTTTTTT. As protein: CASSYSGTGELFF.

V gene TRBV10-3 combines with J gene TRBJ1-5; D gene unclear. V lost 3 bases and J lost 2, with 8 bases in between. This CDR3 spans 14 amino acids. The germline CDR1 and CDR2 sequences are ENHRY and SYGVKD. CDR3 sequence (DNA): TGTGCCATCAGTGAAGGGTTGGGCAATCAGCCCCAGCATTTT. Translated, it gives CAISEGLGNQPQHF.

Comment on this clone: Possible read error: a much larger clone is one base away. CDR3 residues: CANSRTGLYEKLFF. Written as DNA, the CDR3 is TGTGCCAACTCTCGGACAGGGCTTTATGAAAAACTGTTTTTT. The chain uses TRBV18 and TRBJ1-4; 8 nucleotides align to TRBD1. The CDR3 runs to 14 residues. Germline trimming cut 10 bases from V and 6 bases from J; bases unmatched to any gene: 10. CDR1 and CDR2 from the germline V gene are KGHSH and LQKENI.

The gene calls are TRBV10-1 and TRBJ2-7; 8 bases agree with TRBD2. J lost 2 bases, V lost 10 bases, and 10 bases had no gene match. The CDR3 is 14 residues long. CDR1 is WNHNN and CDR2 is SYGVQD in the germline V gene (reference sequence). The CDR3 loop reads CATRPGLETYEQYF. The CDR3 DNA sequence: TGCGCCACGAGACCGGGACTAGAAACCTACGAGCAGTACTTC.

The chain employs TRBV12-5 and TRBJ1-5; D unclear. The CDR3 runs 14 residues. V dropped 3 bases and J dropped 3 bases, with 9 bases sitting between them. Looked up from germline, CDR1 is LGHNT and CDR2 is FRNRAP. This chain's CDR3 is CASGFPQDNQPQHF. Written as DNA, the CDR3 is TGTGCTAGTGGTTTCCCTCAGGACAATCAGCCCCAGCATTTT.

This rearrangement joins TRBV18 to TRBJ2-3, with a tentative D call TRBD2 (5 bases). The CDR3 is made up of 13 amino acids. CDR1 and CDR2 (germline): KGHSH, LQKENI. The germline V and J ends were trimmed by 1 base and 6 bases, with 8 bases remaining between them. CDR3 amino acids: CASSPQREDTQYF. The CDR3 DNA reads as TGTGCCAGCTCACCACAAAGGGAGGATACGCAGTATTTT.

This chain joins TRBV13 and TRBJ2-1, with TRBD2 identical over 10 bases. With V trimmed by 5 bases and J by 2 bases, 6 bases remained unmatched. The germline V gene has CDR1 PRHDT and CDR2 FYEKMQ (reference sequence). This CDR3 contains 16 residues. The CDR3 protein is CASSVRGLAPYNEQFF. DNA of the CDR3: TGTGCCAGCAGCGTAAGGGGACTAGCGCCCTACAATGAGCAGTTCTTC.

The CDR3 protein is CAWSDLGSPLHF. CDR3 DNA: TGTGCCTGGAGTGACCTTGGGTCACCCCTCCACTTT. The chain has TRBV30 and TRBJ1-6; no reliable D call. From germline, CDR1 is GTSNPN and CDR2 SVGIG (reference sequence). V dropped 1 base and J dropped 10 bases, with 8 bases sitting between them. CDR3 length: 12 amino acids. Full variable domain (remainder filled in from reference TRBV30 and TRBJ1-6): SQTIHQWPATLVQPVGSPLSLECTVEGTSNPNLYWYRQAAGRGLQLLFYSVGIGQISSEVPQNLSASRPQDRQFILSSKKLLLSDSGFYLCAWSDLGSPLHFGNGTRLTVT.

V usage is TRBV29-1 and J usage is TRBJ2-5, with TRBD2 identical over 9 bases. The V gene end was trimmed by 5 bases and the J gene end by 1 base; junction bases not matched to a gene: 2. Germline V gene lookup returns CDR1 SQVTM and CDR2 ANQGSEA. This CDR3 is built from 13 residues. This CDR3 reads CSVFSGGQETQYF. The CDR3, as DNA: TGCAGCGTTTTTAGCGGGGGCCAAGAGACCCAGTACTTC. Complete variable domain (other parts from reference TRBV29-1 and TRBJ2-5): SAVISQKPSRDICQRGTSLTIQCQVDSQVTMMFWYRQQPGQSLTLIATANQGSEATYESGFVIDKFPISRPNLTFSTLTVSNMSPEDSSIYLCSVFSGGQETQYFGPGTRLLVL.